This paragraph covers one T cell receptor beta chain sequence. This table comes from immunoSEQ multiplex PCR, and its TCRdb copy is limited to in-frame clones, with some not included. The sample yields tens of thousands of clones, 85% to 95% seen once. The source of the sample is a study of OX40 agonist ivuxolimab in advanced cancers. Whole-study context: Of the participants, under 50% had some prior anti-PD-1, anti-PD-L1 or anti-CTLA-4 therapy, which was allowed.

Sequencing used CD4+ or CD8+ T cells sorted from blood, obtained in a trial of the OX40 agonist ivuxolimab. The TCR comes from an adult with an advanced solid tumor such as melanoma, head and neck, liver or kidney cancer.

The CDR3 DNA sequence: TGTGCCAGCAGCGCCACAGGGGGCAACACTGAAGCTTTCTTT. As protein: CASSATGGNTEAFF. The chain carries TRBV9 and TRBJ1-1; 9 nucleotides match TRBD1. The germline gives CDR1 SGDLS, CDR2 YYNGEE. Trimming at V came to 3 bases and at J to 2 bases, leaving 2 bases not matched to a gene. CDR3 size: 14 residues.